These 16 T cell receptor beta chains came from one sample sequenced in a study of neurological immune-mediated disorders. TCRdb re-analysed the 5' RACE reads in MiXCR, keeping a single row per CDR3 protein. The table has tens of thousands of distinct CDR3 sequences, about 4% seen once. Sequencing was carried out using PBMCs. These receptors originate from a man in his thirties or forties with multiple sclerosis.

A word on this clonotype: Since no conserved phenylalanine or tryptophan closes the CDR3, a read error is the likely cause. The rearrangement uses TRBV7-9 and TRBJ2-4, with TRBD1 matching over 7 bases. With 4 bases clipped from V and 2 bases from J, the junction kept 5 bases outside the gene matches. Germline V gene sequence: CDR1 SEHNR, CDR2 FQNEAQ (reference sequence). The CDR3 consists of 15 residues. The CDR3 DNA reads TGTGCCAGCAGCTCAGGGGGTCGTTCCAAAAACATTCAGTACAAC. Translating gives CASSSGGRSKNIQYN.

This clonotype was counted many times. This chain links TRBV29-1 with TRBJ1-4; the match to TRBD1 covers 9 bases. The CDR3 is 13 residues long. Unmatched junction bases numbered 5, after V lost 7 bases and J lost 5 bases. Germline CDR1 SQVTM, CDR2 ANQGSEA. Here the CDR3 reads CSGGTGWNEKLFF. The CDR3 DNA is TGCAGCGGGGGGACAGGGTGGAATGAAAAACTGTTTTTT.

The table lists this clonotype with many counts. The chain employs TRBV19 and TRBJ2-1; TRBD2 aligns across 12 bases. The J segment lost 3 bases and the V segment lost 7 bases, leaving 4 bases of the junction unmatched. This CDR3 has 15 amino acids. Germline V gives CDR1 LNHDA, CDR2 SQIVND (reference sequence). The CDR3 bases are TGTGCCAGTACCTTGACTAGCGGGGGCTACAATGAGCAGTTCTTC. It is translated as CASTLTSGGYNEQFF. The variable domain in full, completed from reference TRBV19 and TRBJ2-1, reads DGGITQSPKYLFRKEGQNVTLSCEQNLNHDAMYWYRQDPGQGLRLIYYSQIVNDFQKGDIAEGYSVSREKKESFPLTVTSAQKNPTAFYLCASTLTSGGYNEQFFGPGTRLTVL.

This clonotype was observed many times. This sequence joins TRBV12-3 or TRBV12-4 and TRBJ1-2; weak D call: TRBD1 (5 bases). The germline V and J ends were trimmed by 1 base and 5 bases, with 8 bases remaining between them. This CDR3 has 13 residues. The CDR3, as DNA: TGTGCCAGCAGTTTAGGGGGCGTATATGGCTACACCTTC. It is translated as CASSLGGVYGYTF.

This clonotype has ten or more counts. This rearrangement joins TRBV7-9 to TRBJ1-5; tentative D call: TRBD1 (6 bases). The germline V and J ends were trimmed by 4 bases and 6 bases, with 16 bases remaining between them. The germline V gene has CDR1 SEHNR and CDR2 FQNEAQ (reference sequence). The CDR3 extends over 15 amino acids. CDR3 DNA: TGTGCCAGCAGCTCGAATGGGGGGCGTAGTCAGCCCCAGCATTTT. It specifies CASSSNGGRSQPQHF.

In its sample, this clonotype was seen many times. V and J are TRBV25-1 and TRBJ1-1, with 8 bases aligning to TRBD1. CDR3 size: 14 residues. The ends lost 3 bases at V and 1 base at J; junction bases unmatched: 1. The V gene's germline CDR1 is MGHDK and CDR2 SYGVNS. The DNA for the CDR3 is TGTGCCAGCAGTGAGACAGGGGCGAACACTGAAGCTTTCTTT. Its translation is CASSETGANTEAFF.

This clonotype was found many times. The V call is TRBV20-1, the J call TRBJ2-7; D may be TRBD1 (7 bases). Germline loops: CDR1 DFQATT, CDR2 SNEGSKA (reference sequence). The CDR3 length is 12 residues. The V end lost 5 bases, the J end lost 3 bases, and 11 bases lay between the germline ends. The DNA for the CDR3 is TGCAGTGCTGCGGGACAGAGCTACGAGCAGTACTTC. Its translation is CSAAGQSYEQYF.

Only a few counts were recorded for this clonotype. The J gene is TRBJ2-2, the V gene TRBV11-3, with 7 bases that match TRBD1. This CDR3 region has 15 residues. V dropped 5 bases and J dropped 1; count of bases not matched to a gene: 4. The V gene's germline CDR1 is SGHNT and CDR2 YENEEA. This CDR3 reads CASSPHRGNTGELFF. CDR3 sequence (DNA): TGTGCCAGCAGCCCCCACAGGGGGAACACCGGGGAGCTGTTTTTT.

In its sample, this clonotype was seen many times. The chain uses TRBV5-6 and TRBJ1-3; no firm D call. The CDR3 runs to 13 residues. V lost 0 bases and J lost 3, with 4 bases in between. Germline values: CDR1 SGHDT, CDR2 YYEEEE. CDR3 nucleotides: TGTGCCAGCAGCTTGGGCTATGGAAACACCATATATTTT. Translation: CASSLGYGNTIYF.

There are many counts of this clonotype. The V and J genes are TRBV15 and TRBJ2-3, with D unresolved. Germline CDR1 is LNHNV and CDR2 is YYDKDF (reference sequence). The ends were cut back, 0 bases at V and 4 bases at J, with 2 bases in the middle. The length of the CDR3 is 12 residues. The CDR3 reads CATSRDADTQYF. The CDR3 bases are TGTGCCACCAGCAGAGATGCAGATACGCAGTATTTT.

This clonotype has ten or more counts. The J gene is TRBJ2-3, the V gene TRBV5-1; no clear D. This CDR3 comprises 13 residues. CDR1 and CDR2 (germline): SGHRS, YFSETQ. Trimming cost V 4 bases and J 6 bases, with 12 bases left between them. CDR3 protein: CASSPSSPDTQYF. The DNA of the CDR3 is TGCGCCAGCAGCCCCTCCTCCCCGGATACGCAGTATTTT.

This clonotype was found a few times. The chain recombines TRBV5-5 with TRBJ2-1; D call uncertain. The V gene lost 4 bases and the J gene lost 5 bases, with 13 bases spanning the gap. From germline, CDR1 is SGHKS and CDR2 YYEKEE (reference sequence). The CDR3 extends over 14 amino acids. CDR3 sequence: CASSTYYSDNEQFF. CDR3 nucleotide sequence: TGTGCCAGCAGCACTTATTACAGCGACAATGAGCAGTTCTTC.

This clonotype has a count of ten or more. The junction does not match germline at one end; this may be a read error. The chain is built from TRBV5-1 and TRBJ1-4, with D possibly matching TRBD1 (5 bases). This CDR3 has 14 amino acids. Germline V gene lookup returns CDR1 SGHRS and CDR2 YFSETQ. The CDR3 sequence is CASSIRDSNEKLFF. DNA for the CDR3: TGCGCCAGCAGCATCCGGGACTCTAACGAAAAACTGTTTTTT.

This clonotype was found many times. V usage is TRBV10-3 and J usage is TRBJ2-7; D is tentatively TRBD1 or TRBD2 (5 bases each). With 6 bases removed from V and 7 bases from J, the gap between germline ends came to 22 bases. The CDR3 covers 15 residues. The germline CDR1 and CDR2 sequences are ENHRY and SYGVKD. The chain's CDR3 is CAIRGEGPITGEQYF. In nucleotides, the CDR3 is TGTGCCATCAGGGGGGAAGGACCTATTACCGGGGAGCAGTACTTC.

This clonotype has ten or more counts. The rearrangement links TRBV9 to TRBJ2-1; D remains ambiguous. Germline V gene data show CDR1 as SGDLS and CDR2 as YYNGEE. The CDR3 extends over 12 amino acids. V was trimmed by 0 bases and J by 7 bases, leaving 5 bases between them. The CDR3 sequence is CASSVGVNEQFF. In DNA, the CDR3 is TGTGCCAGCAGCGTAGGGGTTAATGAGCAGTTCTTC.

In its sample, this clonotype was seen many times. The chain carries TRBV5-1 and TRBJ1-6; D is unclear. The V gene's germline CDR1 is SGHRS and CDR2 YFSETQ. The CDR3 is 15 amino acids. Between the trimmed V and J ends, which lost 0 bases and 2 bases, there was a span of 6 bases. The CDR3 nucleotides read TGCGCCAGCAGCTTGGCCGGGGCCTATAATTCACCCCTCCACTTT. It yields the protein CASSLAGAYNSPLHF.